A selection of T cell receptor beta chains follows, all from one sample in a study of vaccination and CD4 T cells after COVID-19. Antigen specificity for these receptors is unknown. TCRdb reanalysed the PCR reads using MiXCR and keeps one entry per CDR3 protein. The sample lists approximately 22,000 distinct CDR3 sequences; roughly 60% were seen once. Sequences were obtained from CD4+ T cells from blood, cultured in vitro. The source of these receptors is a human donor who had recovered from COVID-19. The CDR3 runs from the conserved cysteine through the conserved F or W. Each record gives: CDR3 length, J gene, D gene, V gene, clone size, CDR3 DNA, CDR3 protein. D genes are given only for firm matches. The size entry is marked missing in some rows and otherwise reads once, few, many or a size class.

cdr3_length: 13; j_call: TRBJ1-2; d_call: -; v_call: TRBV24-1; clone_size: few; cdr3_nt: TGTGCCACCAGCCCCGGGGGGCGCGGTGGCTACACCTTC; cdr3_aa: CATSPGGRGGYTF
cdr3_length: 13; j_call: TRBJ1-2; d_call: -; v_call: TRBV20-1; clone_size: few; cdr3_nt: TGCAGTGCTTCTAAGGGGCAGGGCAACGGCTACACCTTC; cdr3_aa: CSASKGQGNGYTF
cdr3_length: 14; j_call: TRBJ1-4; d_call: -; v_call: TRBV28; clone_size: -; cdr3_nt: TGTGCCAGCAGTCTACCCCGGACAAGTGAAAAACTGTTTTTT; cdr3_aa: CASSLPRTSEKLFF
cdr3_length: 16; j_call: TRBJ1-6; d_call: -; v_call: TRBV7-3; clone_size: -; cdr3_nt: TGTGCCAGCAGCCCTGCGGGGGTCCCAAATAATTCACCCCTCCACTTT; cdr3_aa: CASSPAGVPNNSPLHF
cdr3_length: 14; j_call: TRBJ2-7; d_call: -; v_call: TRBV2; clone_size: -; cdr3_nt: TGTGCCAGCAGTTACGGATACAGCTCCTACGAGCAGTACTTC; cdr3_aa: CASSYGYSSYEQYF
cdr3_length: 16; j_call: TRBJ1-1; d_call: TRBD1; v_call: TRBV11-2; clone_size: -; cdr3_nt: TGTGCCAGCAGCTTAGGCCCCTCGACAGGGGGTGCTGAAGCTTTCTTT; cdr3_aa: CASSLGPSTGGAEAFF
cdr3_length: 15; j_call: TRBJ2-5; d_call: TRBD1; v_call: TRBV27; clone_size: few; cdr3_nt: TGTGCCAGCAGTCGGGACAGGGGGTTCGGAGAGACCCAGTACTTC; cdr3_aa: CASSRDRGFGETQYF
cdr3_length: 15; j_call: TRBJ2-1; d_call: -; v_call: TRBV15; clone_size: -; cdr3_nt: TGTGCCACCAGCAGAGATCTCCACTCCTACAATGAGCAGTTCTTC; cdr3_aa: CATSRDLHSYNEQFF
cdr3_length: 15; j_call: TRBJ2-5; d_call: TRBD1; v_call: TRBV19; clone_size: few; cdr3_nt: TGTGCCAGTAAAGACGACAGGGGAGGTTTGGAGACCCAGTACTTC; cdr3_aa: CASKDDRGGLETQYF
cdr3_length: 16; j_call: TRBJ2-5; d_call: -; v_call: TRBV6-1; clone_size: -; cdr3_nt: TGTGCCAGCAGCAGGGCGAGGGACTGGTCCCAAGAGACCCAGTACTTC; cdr3_aa: CASSRARDWSQETQYF
cdr3_length: 13; j_call: TRBJ1-2; d_call: -; v_call: TRBV7-2; clone_size: once; cdr3_nt: TGTGCCAGCAGCCTACTGGGGGAACCTGGCTACACCTTC; cdr3_aa: CASSLLGEPGYTF
cdr3_length: 16; j_call: TRBJ2-2; d_call: -; v_call: TRBV7-9; clone_size: once; cdr3_nt: TGTGCCAGCAGCCCCCGCATAGCGGTGCGCACCGGGGAGCTGTTTTTT; cdr3_aa: CASSPRIAVRTGELFF
cdr3_length: 14; j_call: TRBJ1-1; d_call: -; v_call: TRBV2; clone_size: -; cdr3_nt: TGTGCCAGCATAAGCGGTTCCTGGAACACTGAAGCTTTCTTT; cdr3_aa: CASISGSWNTEAFF
cdr3_length: 18; j_call: TRBJ1-2; d_call: -; v_call: TRBV7-2; clone_size: -; cdr3_nt: TGTGCCAGCAGCTTAGTTTGGTCGGCCCCGCAGGGACCCTATGGCTACACCTTC; cdr3_aa: CASSLVWSAPQGPYGYTF
cdr3_length: 15; j_call: TRBJ2-1; d_call: -; v_call: TRBV6-5; clone_size: once; cdr3_nt: TGTGCCAGCAGTTCCGAATCGACTTCGAGGGGTGAGCAGTTCTTC; cdr3_aa: CASSSESTSRGEQFF
cdr3_length: 15; j_call: TRBJ2-7; d_call: -; v_call: TRBV7-9; clone_size: -; cdr3_nt: TGTGCCAGCAGCTCGACCTCAGGGAGCTCCTACGAGCAGTACTTC; cdr3_aa: CASSSTSGSSYEQYF
cdr3_length: 14; j_call: TRBJ1-3; d_call: -; v_call: TRBV15; clone_size: few; cdr3_nt: TGTGCCACCAGCAGAGGGGGGAATGGAAACACCATATATTTT; cdr3_aa: CATSRGGNGNTIYF
cdr3_length: 15; j_call: TRBJ1-5; d_call: -; v_call: TRBV28; clone_size: -; cdr3_nt: TGTGCCAGCAGTTTTGTCGGGGCACGCAATCAGCCCCAGCATTTT; cdr3_aa: CASSFVGARNQPQHF
cdr3_length: 15; j_call: TRBJ2-7; d_call: TRBD1; v_call: TRBV20-1; clone_size: -; cdr3_nt: TGCAGTGCTAGAAACCCCGGGACAGGGTTTTACGAGCAGTACTTC; cdr3_aa: CSARNPGTGFYEQYF
cdr3_length: 15; j_call: TRBJ1-5; d_call: -; v_call: TRBV7-2; clone_size: -; cdr3_nt: TGTGCCAGCAGCTTAGTTGTGGCAATCCCTCAGCCCCAGCATTTT; cdr3_aa: CASSLVVAIPQPQHF
cdr3_length: 14; j_call: TRBJ1-1; d_call: -; v_call: TRBV20-1; clone_size: few; cdr3_nt: TGCAGTGCTAGACTCCCGGGGCCGAACACTGAAGCTTTCTTT; cdr3_aa: CSARLPGPNTEAFF
cdr3_length: 18; j_call: TRBJ2-1; d_call: TRBD1; v_call: TRBV27; clone_size: -; cdr3_nt: TGTGCCAGCAGTTCCCCGGGGACACAGGGGGCCTCCTACAATGAGCAGTTCTTC; cdr3_aa: CASSSPGTQGASYNEQFF
cdr3_length: 16; j_call: TRBJ2-2; d_call: -; v_call: TRBV20-1; clone_size: -; cdr3_nt: TGCAGTGCTAGAGATTGGCAGGGTTTGGAGACCGGGGAGCTGTTTTTT; cdr3_aa: CSARDWQGLETGELFF
cdr3_length: 16; j_call: TRBJ1-3; d_call: -; v_call: TRBV7-2; clone_size: once; cdr3_nt: TGTGCCAGCAGCTTCCCCGATTCGGGCTCTGGAAACACCATATATTTT; cdr3_aa: CASSFPDSGSGNTIYF
cdr3_length: 17; j_call: TRBJ2-2; d_call: -; v_call: TRBV28; clone_size: -; cdr3_nt: TGTGCCACAGATCCCGAGGACTACCCCTTTGGCACCGGGGAGCTGTTTTTT; cdr3_aa: CATDPEDYPFGTGELFF
cdr3_length: 11; j_call: TRBJ1-1; d_call: -; v_call: TRBV5-1; clone_size: -; cdr3_nt: TGCGCCAGCAGCTTGGACAGGGAAGCTTTCTTT; cdr3_aa: CASSLDREAFF
cdr3_length: 18; j_call: TRBJ1-5; d_call: -; v_call: TRBV28; clone_size: once; cdr3_nt: TGTGCCAGCAGTTTAGTTTGGCAGGGGAGAGTTCGCAATCAGCCCCAGCATTTT; cdr3_aa: CASSLVWQGRVRNQPQHF
cdr3_length: 15; j_call: TRBJ2-3; d_call: -; v_call: TRBV6-7; clone_size: few; cdr3_nt: TGTGCCAGCAGTTTTGCCCGGGCCCCCCCAGATACGCAGTATTTT; cdr3_aa: CASSFARAPPDTQYF
cdr3_length: 15; j_call: TRBJ2-1; d_call: -; v_call: TRBV6-5; clone_size: -; cdr3_nt: TGTGCCAGCAGTTACAGCTCAGTCCCCTACAATGAGCAGTTCTTC; cdr3_aa: CASSYSSVPYNEQFF
cdr3_length: 16; j_call: TRBJ2-4; d_call: -; v_call: TRBV6-2/TRBV6-3; clone_size: -; cdr3_nt: TGTGCCAGCAGTTTCGGCAGGGAGGTGGCCAAAAACATTCAGTACTTC; cdr3_aa: CASSFGREVAKNIQYF
cdr3_length: 15; j_call: TRBJ1-6; d_call: TRBD1; v_call: TRBV20-1; clone_size: -; cdr3_nt: TGCAGTGCCAGAGACAGGGGAGTGGCGCATTCACCCCTCCACTTT; cdr3_aa: CSARDRGVAHSPLHF
cdr3_length: 19; j_call: TRBJ2-1; d_call: TRBD2; v_call: TRBV7-2; clone_size: -; cdr3_nt: TGTGCCAGCAGCTTAACCGCCGGACTAGCGGGCTACTCCTACAATGAGCAGTTCTTC; cdr3_aa: CASSLTAGLAGYSYNEQFF
cdr3_length: 13; j_call: TRBJ1-1; d_call: -; v_call: TRBV27; clone_size: -; cdr3_nt: TGTGCCAGCAGTTTAAGGTTTCGCACTGAAGCTTTCTTT; cdr3_aa: CASSLRFRTEAFF
cdr3_length: 16; j_call: TRBJ2-3; d_call: -; v_call: TRBV6-1; clone_size: -; cdr3_nt: TGTGCCAGCAGACCGACTAGTCTAATGCTTACAGATACGCAGTATTTT; cdr3_aa: CASRPTSLMLTDTQYF
cdr3_length: 13; j_call: TRBJ2-7; d_call: -; v_call: TRBV20-1; clone_size: few; cdr3_nt: TGCAGTGCCCCGCGGTCGGAGGACTACGAGCAGTACTTC; cdr3_aa: CSAPRSEDYEQYF
cdr3_length: 10; j_call: TRBJ1-1; d_call: -; v_call: TRBV10-1; clone_size: -; cdr3_nt: TGCGCCAGCAGGACGGATGGGGCTTTCTTT; cdr3_aa: CASRTDGAFF
cdr3_length: 11; j_call: TRBJ2-1; d_call: -; v_call: TRBV2; clone_size: few; cdr3_nt: TGTGCCAGGAGACAGCACAATGAGCAGTTCTTC; cdr3_aa: CARRQHNEQFF
cdr3_length: 15; j_call: TRBJ2-3; d_call: -; v_call: TRBV12-3/TRBV12-4; clone_size: -; cdr3_nt: TGTGCCAGCAGTACGGGGTGGGAAGTACGAGATACGCAGTATTTT; cdr3_aa: CASSTGWEVRDTQYF